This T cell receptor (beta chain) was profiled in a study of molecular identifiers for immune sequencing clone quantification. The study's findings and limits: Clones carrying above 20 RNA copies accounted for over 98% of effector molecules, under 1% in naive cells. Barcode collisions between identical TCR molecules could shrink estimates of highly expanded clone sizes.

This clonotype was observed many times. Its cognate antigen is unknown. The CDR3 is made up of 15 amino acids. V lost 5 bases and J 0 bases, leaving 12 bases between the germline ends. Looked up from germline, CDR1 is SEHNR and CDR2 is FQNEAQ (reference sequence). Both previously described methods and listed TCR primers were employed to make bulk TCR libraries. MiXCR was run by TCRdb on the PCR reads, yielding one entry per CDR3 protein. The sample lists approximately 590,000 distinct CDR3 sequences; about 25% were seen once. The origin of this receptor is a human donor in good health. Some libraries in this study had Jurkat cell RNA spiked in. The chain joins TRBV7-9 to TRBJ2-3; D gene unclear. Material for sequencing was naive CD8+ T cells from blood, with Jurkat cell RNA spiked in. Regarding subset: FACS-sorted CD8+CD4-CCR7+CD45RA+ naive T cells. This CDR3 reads CASSPTPSSTDTQYF. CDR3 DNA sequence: TGTGCCAGCAGCCCCACCCCTTCTAGCACAGATACGCAGTATTTT.